The source of this TCR beta chain is a study of blood T cell repertoires in COVID-19 (dated by TCRdb to 2020 to 2022). General notes on the study: Samples covering the acute and convalescent phases of COVID-19 were provided by collaborators in the United States, Italy and Spain. The repertoires were made available in a free public database intended to serve as a resource for research on the immune response to SARS-CoV-2. The dataset comprised deeply sampled blood TCRbeta repertoires from subjects exposed to, actively infected with, or recovered from COVID-19. Samples came from the ongoing ImmuneRACE study (first 160 participants) plus 1,254 subjects from 6 global collaborators. Where available, HLA class I and class II types were taken from metadata supplied by the sample provider and were not determined by assay-based typing. The sample metadata nearly always contained a de-identified subject ID, COVID-19 status, age in years and sex. The material from the prospective study consisted of cDNA or gDNA derived from T cells, B-cell-depleted T cells, or PBMCs. What the research found in general, with its limitations: The quantity of clinical and demographic metadata differed by source and by participant and was supplied without curation.

TCRbeta CDR3 regions were amplified from genomic DNA using the immunoSEQ Assay, a bias-controlled multiplex PCR. As for the authors' bioinformatics: Nucleated cell counts per sample were estimated from amplification of reference gene primers within the assay. Sequence reads were collapsed and filtered to measure the absolute abundance of every unique TCRbeta CDR3 rearrangement. For each sample, productive Simpson clonality was calculated as the square root of Simpson's diversity index across productive rearrangements. This is the immuneACCESS table as TCRdb keeps it, with only in-frame sequences that have V and J called. A part of the clones is gone; compared with another copy, unresolved V genes explain less than half, and the rest is unexplained. The DNA was the basis for D and trimming; V, J and clone size are from that table. Counted in this sample were about 140,000 clones; roughly 86% of them appeared once. About 5.8% of the sample rests with the top ten.

Inclusive of the bounding cysteine and phenylalanine, the CDR3 is 15 residues long. The sequence is cut down to CDR3 DNA, 45 bases in frame from base 1. V drops 8 bases and J drops 1 base, leaving 12 bases in between. Per the germline V gene, MDHEN is the CDR1 and SYDVKM is the CDR2. A note on this clone: The target of this receptor is not known. No clone much larger than this one lies a single base away; base qualities are absent.

Whole blood was collected in K2EDTA tubes by collaborating institutions according to the institutions' own protocols. For TCRbeta analysis, collaborator samples were shipped as frozen whole blood, as isolated PBMCs, or as DNA extracted from either sample type. The receptor's source is a human donor in a cohort sampled during active COVID-19. The V and J segments used are TRBV28 and TRBJ2-6, with TRBD1 perhaps the D gene, on 5 matching bases. The sample taken for sequencing was peripheral blood. The nucleotides read TGTGCCAGCGCCCTGGGGCAATCTGGGGCCAACGTCCTGACTTTC. Its coded protein is CASALGQSGANVLTF.